This T cell receptor (beta chain) was identified in a study of blood T cell repertoires in COVID-19. For the study at large: Sample material is recorded as cDNA or gDNA derived from T cells, B-cell-depleted T cells, or PBMCs.

Sequenced by immunoSEQ multiplex PCR; TCRdb stores in-frame clones only, minus some. The sample holds 390,000 or so clones; 87% are singletons and the top ten take about 10%. V was clipped by 5 bases and J by 0 bases; unmatched bases: 2. Germline-derived CDR1 and CDR2 are KGHSH and LQKENI. The CDR3 is 14 amino acids. Ages ranged from about 18 to 89 years, with residence in some 25 US areas. The J gene is TRBJ1-1, the V gene TRBV18, with 8 bases matching TRBD1. Sequenced: PBMCs or T cells enriched from blood (not recorded which). The TCR sequence derives from a woman aged 50 to 60 who had recovered from COVID-19. CDR3: CASSADRVNTEAFF. CDR3 sequence (DNA): TGTGCCAGCTCAGCGGACAGGGTGAACACTGAAGCTTTCTTT.